This entry concerns a single T cell receptor beta chain. This record comes from a study of shared clonotypes between healthy human individuals. Libraries were prepared by immunoSEQ multiplex PCR; TCRdb keeps only in-frame clonotypes and omits some of them. This table has roughly 2.4 million clones, 90% to 96% appearing once. CDR1 and CDR2 (germline): LGHNA, YSLEER. The CDR3 loop spans 16 amino acids. V was cut by 1 base and J by 6 bases, with 16 bases left in between. Sequences were obtained from naive CD4+ T cells sorted from blood. Subset indicated: CD45RA+ positively selected. V and J are TRBV4-3 and TRBJ2-1; D may be TRBD1 (6 bases). This sequence originates from a man aged 18 to 29 in good health. The CDR3 coding sequence is TGCGCCAGCAGCCAAGCCTCACAGGGATTTGGCAATGAGCAGTTCTTC. Amino acid sequence: CASSQASQGFGNEQFF.